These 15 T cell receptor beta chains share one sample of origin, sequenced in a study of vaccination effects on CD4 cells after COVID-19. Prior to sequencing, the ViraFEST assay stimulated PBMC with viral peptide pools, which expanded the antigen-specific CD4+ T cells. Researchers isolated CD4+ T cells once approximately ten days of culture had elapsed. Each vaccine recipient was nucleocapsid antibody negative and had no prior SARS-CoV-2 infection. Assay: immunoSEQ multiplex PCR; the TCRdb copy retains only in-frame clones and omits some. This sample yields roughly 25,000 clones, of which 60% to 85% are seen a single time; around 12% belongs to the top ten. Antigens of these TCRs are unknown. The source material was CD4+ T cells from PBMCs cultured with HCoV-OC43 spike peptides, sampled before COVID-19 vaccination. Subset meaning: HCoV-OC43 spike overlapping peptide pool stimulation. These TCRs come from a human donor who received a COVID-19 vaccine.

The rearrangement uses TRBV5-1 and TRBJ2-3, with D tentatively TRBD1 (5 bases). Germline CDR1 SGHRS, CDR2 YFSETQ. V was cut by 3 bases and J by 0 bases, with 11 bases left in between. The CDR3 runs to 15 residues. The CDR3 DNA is TGCGCCAGCAGCTCCCAGGGTATTAGCACAGATACGCAGTATTTT. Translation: CASSSQGISTDTQYF.

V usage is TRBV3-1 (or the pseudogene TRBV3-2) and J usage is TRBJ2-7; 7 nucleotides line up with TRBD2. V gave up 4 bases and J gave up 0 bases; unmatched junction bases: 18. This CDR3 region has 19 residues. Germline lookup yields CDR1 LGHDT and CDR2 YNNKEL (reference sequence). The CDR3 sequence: CASSPDRWASGVSSYEQYF. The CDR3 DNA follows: TGTGCCAGCAGCCCCGATCGGTGGGCTAGCGGAGTTTCCTCCTACGAGCAGTACTTC.

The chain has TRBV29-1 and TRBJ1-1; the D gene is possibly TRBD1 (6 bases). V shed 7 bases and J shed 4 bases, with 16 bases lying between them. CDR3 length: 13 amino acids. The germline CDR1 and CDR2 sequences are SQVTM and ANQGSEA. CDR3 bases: TGCAGCGCGGGGGAGGGGGTAGCCACTGAAGCTTTCTTT. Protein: CSAGEGVATEAFF.

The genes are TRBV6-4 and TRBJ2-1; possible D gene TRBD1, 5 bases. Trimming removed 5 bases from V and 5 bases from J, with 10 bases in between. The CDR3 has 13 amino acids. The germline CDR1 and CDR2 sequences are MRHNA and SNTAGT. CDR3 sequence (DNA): TGTGCCAGCAGTACCCAGACAGACAATGAGCAGTTCTTC. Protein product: CASSTQTDNEQFF.

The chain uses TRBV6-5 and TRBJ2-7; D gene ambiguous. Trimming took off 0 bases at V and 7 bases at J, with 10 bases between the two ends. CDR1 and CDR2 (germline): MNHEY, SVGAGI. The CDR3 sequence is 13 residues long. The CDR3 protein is CASSYSKGWEQYF. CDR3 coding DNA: TGTGCCAGCAGTTACTCGAAGGGCTGGGAGCAGTACTTC.

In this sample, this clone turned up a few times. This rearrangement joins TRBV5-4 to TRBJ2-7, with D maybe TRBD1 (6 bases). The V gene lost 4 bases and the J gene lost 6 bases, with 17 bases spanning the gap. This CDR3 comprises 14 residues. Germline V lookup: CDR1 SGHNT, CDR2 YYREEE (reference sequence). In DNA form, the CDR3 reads TGTGCCAGCAGCCCAGGGGAAGTCTGGGGCGAGCAGTACTTC. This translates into CASSPGEVWGEQYF.

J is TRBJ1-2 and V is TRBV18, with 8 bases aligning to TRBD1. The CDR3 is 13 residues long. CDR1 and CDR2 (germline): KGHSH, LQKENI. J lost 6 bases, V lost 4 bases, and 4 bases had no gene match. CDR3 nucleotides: TGTGCCAGCTCACTTCAGGGGGCAGATGGCTACACCTTC. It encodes CASSLQGADGYTF.

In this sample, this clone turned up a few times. The CDR3 DNA follows: TGTGCCAGCACCGGCACCGGGAGCGCCAGCTCCTACAATGAGCAGTTCTTC. It yields the protein CASTGTGSASSYNEQFF. The rearrangement joins TRBV27 to TRBJ2-1; TRBD2 is a possible D gene (6 bases). V lost 7 bases and J 0 bases, leaving 19 bases between the germline ends. The V gene's germline CDR1 is MNHEY and CDR2 SMNVEV (reference sequence). The CDR3 consists of 17 residues.

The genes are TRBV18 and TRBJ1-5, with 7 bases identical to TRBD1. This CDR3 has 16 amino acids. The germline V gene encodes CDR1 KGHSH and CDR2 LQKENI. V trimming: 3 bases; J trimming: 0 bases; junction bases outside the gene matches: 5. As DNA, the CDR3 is TGTGCCAGCTCACCGTCGGGACAGTATAGCAATCAGCCCCAGCATTTT. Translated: CASSPSGQYSNQPQHF.

CDR3 bases: TGTGCCAGCAGGACAGGGTCTCAGCCCCAGCATTTT. This encodes CASRTGSQPQHF. The V call is TRBV12-3 or TRBV12-4, the J call TRBJ1-5, with TRBD1 identical over 7 bases. The V and J ends lost 6 bases and 6 bases, in that order; junction bases with no gene match: 2. The length of the CDR3 is 12 residues.

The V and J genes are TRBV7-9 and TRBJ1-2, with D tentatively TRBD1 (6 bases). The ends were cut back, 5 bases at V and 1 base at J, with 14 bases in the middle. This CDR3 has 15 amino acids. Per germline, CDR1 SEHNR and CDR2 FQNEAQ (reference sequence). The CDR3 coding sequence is TGTGCCAGCAGCCCGGGGGGGGCTATTAACTATGGCTACACCTTC. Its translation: CASSPGGAINYGYTF.

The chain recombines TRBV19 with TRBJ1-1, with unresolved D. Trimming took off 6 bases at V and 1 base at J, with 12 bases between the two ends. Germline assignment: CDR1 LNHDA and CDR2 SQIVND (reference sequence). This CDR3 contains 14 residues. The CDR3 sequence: CASSFDLANTEAFF. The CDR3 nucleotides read TGTGCCAGTAGCTTTGATCTGGCGAACACTGAAGCTTTCTTT.

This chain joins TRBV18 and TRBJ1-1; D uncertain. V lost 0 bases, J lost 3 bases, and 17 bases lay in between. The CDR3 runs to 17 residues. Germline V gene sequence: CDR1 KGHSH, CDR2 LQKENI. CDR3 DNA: TGTGCCAGCTCACCACCCCAAGGTTTCGAGGTCGACACTGAAGCTTTCTTT. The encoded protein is CASSPPQGFEVDTEAFF.

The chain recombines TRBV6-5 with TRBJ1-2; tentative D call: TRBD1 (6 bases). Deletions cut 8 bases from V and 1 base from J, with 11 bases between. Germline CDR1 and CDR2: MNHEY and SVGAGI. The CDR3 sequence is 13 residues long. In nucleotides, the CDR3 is TGTGCCAGCGGAATGGACAGTAACTATGGCTACACCTTC. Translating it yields CASGMDSNYGYTF.

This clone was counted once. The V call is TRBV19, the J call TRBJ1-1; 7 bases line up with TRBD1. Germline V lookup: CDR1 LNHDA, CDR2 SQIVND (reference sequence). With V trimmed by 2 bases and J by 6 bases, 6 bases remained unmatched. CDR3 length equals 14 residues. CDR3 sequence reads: CASSIKRGTAEAFF. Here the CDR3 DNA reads TGTGCCAGTAGTATAAAGCGGGGGACAGCTGAAGCTTTCTTT.